This T cell receptor (beta chain) derives from a study of cytomegalovirus exposure and HLA in healthy donors. This PCR relied on a set of 60 Vbeta primers and 13 Jbeta primers. Sequenced by immunoSEQ multiplex PCR; TCRdb stores in-frame clones only, minus some. Its listing shows about 210,000 clones. Trimming took off 2 bases at V and 1 base at J, with 6 bases between the two ends. CDR1 and CDR2 (germline): KGHSH, LQKENI. The CDR3 has 14 residues. The V call is TRBV18, the J call TRBJ1-3; no reliable D call. Sequencing used PBMCs. This sequence was found in a woman aged 25 to 45 in good health and CMV-seropositive. CDR3 sequence: CASSPAGSGNTIYF. CDR3 DNA: TGTGCCAGCTCACCAGCCGGGTCTGGAAACACCATATATTTT.